One sample yielded the 13 T cell receptor beta chains listed below, sequenced in a study of blood T cells in healthy people across ages. For the second PCR, which ran for roughly 6 to 11 cycles, a sample-barcoded 5' primer and a J-beta primer mix were used. TCRdb redid the calling of the 5' RACE reads with MiXCR, one entry per CDR3 protein. The sample contains 1.5 million to 1.9 million distinct CDR3 sequences, roughly 43% of which appear only once. Sequencing input: blood. The receptors here all came from a woman between 18 and 29 years old in good health.

The rearrangement links TRBV6-2 or TRBV6-3 to TRBJ2-4; 7 bases line up with TRBD1. The better agreement between TRBJ2-7 and the DNA end casts doubt on the J call. This CDR3 has 14 amino acids. The germline V gene has CDR1 MNHEY and CDR2 SVGEGT. DNA for the CDR3: TGTGCCAGCAGACCCCAGGGGACAGCCTACGAGCAGTACTTC. It is translated as CASRPQGTAYEQYF.

This rearrangement joins TRBV20-1 to TRBJ2-3; D is perhaps TRBD2 (6 bases). V was trimmed by 1 base and J by 4 bases, leaving 12 bases between them. The CDR3 consists of 14 residues. CDR1 is DFQATT, CDR2 SNEGSKA, per germline (reference sequence). CDR3 nucleotides: TGCAGTGCTAGAGGGGACGGGAGCGCAGATACGCAGTATTTT. Encoded protein: CSARGDGSADTQYF.

The CDR3 loop reads CASSYRTSGGIPHEQFF. The CDR3, as DNA: TGTGCCAGCAGTTACCGGACTAGCGGGGGAATCCCTCATGAGCAGTTCTTC. V gene TRBV6-2 or TRBV6-3 combines with J gene TRBJ2-1; 13 bases match TRBD2. The CDR3 loop spans 17 amino acids. Germline V gives CDR1 MNHEY, CDR2 SVGEGT. The V and J ends lost 2 bases and 8 bases, in that order; junction bases with no gene match: 9.

This clonotype turned up a few times. V gene TRBV5-1 combines with J gene TRBJ2-1, with D unclear. This CDR3 contains 16 residues. V was shortened by 1 base and J by 0 bases, with 11 bases between the two germline ends. The germline V gene encodes CDR1 SGHRS and CDR2 YFSETQ. CDR3 protein: CASSLQPQSSYNEQFF. For the CDR3, the DNA is TGCGCCAGCAGCTTGCAACCACAAAGCTCCTACAATGAGCAGTTCTTC.

The chain joins TRBV27 to TRBJ2-4; D gene unclear. Germline CDR1 and CDR2: MNHEY and SMNVEV (reference sequence). V gave up 11 bases and J gave up 13 bases, with 12 bases separating them. The CDR3 loop spans 9 amino acids. CDR3 loop: CAGPKRQYF. CDR3 nucleotide sequence: TGTGCCGGTCCAAAAAGGCAGTACTTC.

The chain couples TRBV27 to TRBJ2-4; no reliable D call. The tail of the sequence fits TRBJ2-7 better, so the J call may be wrong. This CDR3 has 13 residues. Germline V lookup: CDR1 MNHEY, CDR2 SMNVEV (reference sequence). The CDR3 here is CASSVRVAYEQYF. In DNA, the CDR3 is TGTGCCAGCAGCGTAAGGGTCGCCTACGAGCAGTACTTC.

This clonotype was counted only a few times. The chain uses TRBV4-2 and TRBJ2-7; no clear D gene. Per the germline V gene, CDR1 is LGHNA and CDR2 is YNFKEQ. Trimming cost V 0 bases and J 0 bases, with 15 bases left between them. The CDR3 consists of 17 residues. DNA of the CDR3: TGTGCCAGCAGCCAAGATGTGCGGCAGACATTCTCCTACGAGCAGTACTTC. This sequence encodes CASSQDVRQTFSYEQYF.

The chain uses TRBV5-1 and TRBJ1-2, with TRBD1 matching over 8 bases. Germline trimming cut 6 bases from V and 3 bases from J; bases unmatched to any gene: 4. Germline values: CDR1 SGHRS, CDR2 YFSETQ. This CDR3 is built from 13 residues. CDR3 loop: CASTSGQDYGYTF. CDR3 in DNA: TGCGCCAGCACCTCGGGACAGGACTATGGCTACACCTTC.

The gene calls are TRBV3-1 and TRBJ2-1; D is perhaps TRBD2 (6 bases). The germline gives CDR1 LGHDT, CDR2 YNNKEL (reference sequence). V dropped 3 bases and J dropped 8 bases, with 17 bases sitting between them. CDR3 length equals 15 residues. Written as DNA, the CDR3 is TGTGCCAGCAGCCATTGGCGGGGCGCCGGGGATGAGCAGTTCTTC. This codes for CASSHWRGAGDEQFF.

This sequence joins TRBV27 and TRBJ2-1, with 8 positions matching TRBD1. V dropped 5 bases and J dropped 7; count of bases not matched to a gene: 7. The CDR3 has 14 residues. The germline V gene encodes CDR1 MNHEY and CDR2 SMNVEV (reference sequence). The CDR3 sequence: CASSPWTGKNEQFF. As DNA, the CDR3 is TGTGCCAGCAGTCCTTGGACAGGGAAGAATGAGCAGTTCTTC.

Concerning this clonotype: At one of its ends the junction is not consistent with the germline gene, which may arise from a read error. The rearrangement uses TRBV14 and TRBJ1-6; D gene uncertain. This CDR3 contains 15 residues. The germline CDR1 and CDR2 sequences are SGHDN and FVKESK. The CDR3 spells CASGQVAGLDSPLHF. The DNA for the CDR3 is TGTGCCAGCGGCCAAGTAGCGGGTTTGGATTCACCCCTCCACTTT. Combining the CDR3 with reference TRBV14 and TRBJ1-6 gives the whole variable domain EAGVTQFPSHSVIEKGQTVTLRCDPISGHDNLYWYRRVMGKEIKFLLHFVKESKQDESGMPNNRFLAERTGGTYSTLKVQPAELEDSGVYFCASGQVAGLDSPLHFGNGTRLTVT.

The chain recombines TRBV29-1 with TRBJ1-5; tentatively, D is TRBD1 (6 bases). The V end was cut by 7 bases, the J end by 3 bases, with 13 bases between. This CDR3 has 13 amino acids. The germline CDR1 and CDR2 sequences are SQVTM and ANQGSEA. The CDR3 sequence: CSARQDHNQPQHF. DNA for the CDR3: TGCAGCGCTCGACAGGATCACAATCAGCCCCAGCATTTT.

For this clonotype: At one boundary the junction diverges from the germline segment, which might be a read error. The chain's CDR3 is CATGRGGGETQYF. The CDR3 bases are TGTGCCACCGGCAGAGGGGGGGGAGAGACCCAGTACTTC. The J gene is TRBJ2-7, the V gene TRBV15, with D perhaps TRBD2 (7 bases). The assigned J gene may be wrong: the sequence end matches TRBJ2-5 better. The CDR3 has 13 amino acids. Germline-derived CDR1 and CDR2 are LNHNV and YYDKDF (reference sequence).